What follows are 23 T cell receptor beta chains derived from one specimen sequenced in a study of T cells after yellow fever vaccination. TCRdb analysed the 5' RACE reads with MiXCR anew, one entry per CDR3 protein. Among around 350,000 distinct CDR3 sequences listed, around a tenth were seen once. This specimen consisted of PBMCs, obtained on the day of the first yellow fever vaccination. Receptor source: a man between 18 and 35 years old who received the YFV17D yellow fever vaccine.

This clonotype has a handful of counts. This chain joins TRBV11-1 and TRBJ2-1; 14 bases align to TRBD2. The germline V gene encodes CDR1 SGHAT and CDR2 FQDESV (reference sequence). V lost 4 bases and J lost 0; bases outside the gene matches: 8. The CDR3 covers 19 residues. CDR3 in amino acids: CASSSRLAGGLGSYNEQFF. DNA for the CDR3: TGTGCCAGCAGCTCTCGACTAGCGGGGGGGCTAGGCTCCTACAATGAGCAGTTCTTC.

The J gene is TRBJ1-1, the V gene TRBV4-3, with D possibly being TRBD1 (5 bases). This CDR3 has 15 amino acids. Germline-derived CDR1 and CDR2 are LGHNA and YSLEER. V was trimmed by 0 bases and J by 5 bases, leaving 13 bases between them. CDR3 sequence (DNA): TGCGCCAGCAGCCAAGATCCGGGGGTCCGGACTGAAGCTTTCTTT. Its protein is CASSQDPGVRTEAFF.

The V and J genes are TRBV6-5 and TRBJ1-2; tentative D call: TRBD1 (5 bases). V was trimmed by 2 bases and J by 4 bases, leaving 20 bases between them. The CDR3 spans 17 residues. Germline lookup yields CDR1 MNHEY and CDR2 SVGAGI. The CDR3 loop is CASSYTDRTSWPYGYTF. The CDR3 coding sequence is TGTGCCAGCAGTTACACAGACAGAACTTCATGGCCCTATGGCTACACCTTC.

V usage is TRBV7-2 and J usage is TRBJ2-7; 7 nucleotides match TRBD2. This CDR3 comprises 15 residues. Unmatched junction bases numbered 8, after V lost 3 bases and J lost 3 bases. The germline V gene has CDR1 SGHTA and CDR2 FQGNSA. The CDR3 DNA follows: TGTGCCAGCAGCTTTTACGGCCCGGGAGGCTACGAGCAGTACGTC. It encodes CASSFYGPGGYEQYV.

This clonotype was counted a few times. The V call is TRBV11-2, the J call TRBJ2-3; no reliable D call. V lost 2 bases and J 0 bases, leaving 12 bases between the germline ends. This CDR3 region has 16 residues. Germline lookup yields CDR1 SGHAT and CDR2 FQNNGV. As DNA, the CDR3 is TGTGCCAGCAGCTTATCCACAGCATCTAGCACAGATACGCAGTATTTT. Translated: CASSLSTASSTDTQYF. Variable domain in full (rest from reference TRBV11-2 and TRBJ2-3): EAGVAQSPRYKIIEKRQSVAFWCNPISGHATLYWYQQILGQGPKLLIQFQNNGVVDDSQLPKDRFSAERLKGVDSTLKIQPAKLEDSAVYLCASSLSTASSTDTQYFGPGTRLTVL.

The V and J genes are TRBV27 and TRBJ1-1; D is uncertain. CDR3 size: 14 residues. Germline V gene data show CDR1 as MNHEY and CDR2 as SMNVEV (reference sequence). The V gene lost 5 bases and the J gene lost 0 bases, with 10 bases spanning the gap. The CDR3 region is CASSSAFLNTEAFF. The CDR3 nucleotides are TGTGCCAGCAGTAGCGCATTCCTGAACACTGAAGCTTTCTTT.

The chain recombines TRBV29-1 with TRBJ2-5, with D perhaps given as TRBD1 or TRBD2 (7 bases each). The CDR3 is 13 residues long. Trimming took 3 bases from V and 2 from J, leaving 10 bases between them. CDR1 and CDR2 from the germline V gene are SQVTM and ANQGSEA. The CDR3 is CSVDQGGQETQYF. The DNA of the CDR3 is TGCAGCGTTGACCAGGGGGGGCAAGAGACCCAGTACTTC.

This clonotype was detected a few times. V and J are TRBV7-9 and TRBJ1-1, with D perhaps matching TRBD1 (5 bases). V lost 0 bases, J lost 4 bases, and 9 bases lay in between. The germline CDR1 and CDR2 sequences are SEHNR and FQNEAQ (reference sequence). The CDR3 has 14 amino acids. CDR3 sequence reads: CASSLAEGTTEAFF. CDR3 sequence (DNA): TGTGCCAGCAGCTTAGCGGAGGGGACCACTGAAGCTTTCTTT.

This clonotype was observed a handful of times. The chain uses TRBV6-1 and TRBJ2-7; D might be TRBD1 (5 bases). This CDR3 comprises 14 residues. Germline values: CDR1 MNHNS, CDR2 SASEGT. V was trimmed by 6 bases and J by 4 bases, leaving 16 bases between them. CDR3 region: CASSPGYGSYEQYV. Written as DNA, the CDR3 is TGTGCCAGCAGCCCAGGGTATGGGTCGTACGAGCAGTACGTC.

The chain carries TRBV27 and TRBJ2-2; TRBD2 matches at 12 bases. The CDR3 sequence is 17 residues long. V lost 5 bases and J lost 7; bases outside the gene matches: 11. Per the germline V gene, CDR1 is MNHEY and CDR2 is SMNVEV (reference sequence). CDR3 residues: CASSASSSGGAVGELFF. For the CDR3, the DNA is TGTGCCAGCAGTGCCTCCTCTAGCGGGGGGGCGGTCGGGGAGCTGTTTTTT.

This clonotype was counted a few times. In nucleotides, the CDR3 is TGTGCCAGCAGTCGACTAGCGGGGGTCAATGAGCAGTTCTTC. This encodes CASSRLAGVNEQFF. J is TRBJ2-1 and V is TRBV6-2 or TRBV6-3; 12 bases align to TRBD2. CDR1 MNHEY and CDR2 SVGEGT come from the germline V gene. V dropped 5 bases and J dropped 6; count of bases not matched to a gene: 2. The CDR3 runs 14 residues.

Here the CDR3 reads CAISESRGDYEQYV. Here the CDR3 DNA reads TGTGCCATCAGTGAGTCCCGCGGGGACTACGAGCAGTACGTC. The V call is TRBV10-3, the J call TRBJ2-7; D may be TRBD2 (6 bases). The CDR3 has 14 amino acids. Between the trimmed V and J ends, which lost 0 bases and 3 bases, there was a span of 9 bases. Germline V gene lookup returns CDR1 ENHRY and CDR2 SYGVKD.

This clonotype was observed a few times. The chain joins TRBV5-1 to TRBJ2-7; possible D gene TRBD1, 5 bases. V lost 0 bases and J 5 bases, leaving 12 bases between the germline ends. The germline gives CDR1 SGHRS, CDR2 YFSETQ. The CDR3 sequence is 14 residues long. CDR3 in amino acids: CASSLEGVQDEQYF. For the CDR3, the DNA is TGCGCCAGCAGCTTGGAAGGGGTCCAGGACGAGCAGTACTTC. The full variable domain, in which reference TRBV5-1 and TRBJ2-7 provide the parts outside the CDR3, is KAGVTQTPRYLIKTRGQQVTLSCSPISGHRSVSWYQQTPGQGLQFLFEYFSETQRNKGNFPGRFSGRQFSNSRSEMNVSTLELGDSALYLCASSLEGVQDEQYFGPGTRLTVT.

Many counts were recorded for this clonotype. Without the conserved terminal phenylalanine or tryptophan, this CDR3 likely stems from a read error. The DNA is left out, because the CDR3 cannot be placed on it with certainty; the CDR3 is given as TCRdb lists it. This chain links TRBV20-1 with TRBJ2-1; the table's D call, TRBD2, has no DNA check behind it. The germline gives CDR1 DFQATT, CDR2 SNEGSKA (reference sequence). From its first to its last residue, the CDR3 has 13 amino acids. CDR3 region: CSASLPHLAGGLL.

This clonotype occurred a few times. The chain links TRBV19 to TRBJ1-1; D may be TRBD1 (5 bases). Deletions cut 6 bases from V and 1 base from J, with 9 bases between. This CDR3 has 13 amino acids. The germline CDR1 and CDR2 sequences are LNHDA and SQIVND (reference sequence). The CDR3 DNA is TGTGCCAGTAGGGACGGGGGGAACACTGAAGCTTTCTTT. Its translation: CASRDGGNTEAFF.

This clonotype has at least ten counts. The chain joins TRBV6-5 to TRBJ2-6; no firm D call. The CDR3 is 18 amino acids. The germline V gene encodes CDR1 MNHEY and CDR2 SVGAGI. The V and J ends lost 0 bases and 4 bases respectively, with 16 bases between them. This chain's CDR3 is CASSYSELNTPGANVLTF. In DNA, the CDR3 is TGTGCCAGCAGTTACTCGGAATTAAATACCCCAGGGGCCAACGTCCTGACTTTC.

This clonotype was observed a few times. V and J are TRBV6-5 and TRBJ1-6; D not certain. CDR3 length equals 18 residues. The ends were cut back, 2 bases at V and 1 base at J, with 15 bases in the middle. Germline V gene sequence: CDR1 MNHEY, CDR2 SVGAGI. The CDR3 protein is CASSYPRRVGSYNSPLHF. As DNA, the CDR3 is TGTGCCAGCAGTTACCCCCGTAGGGTGGGTTCCTATAATTCACCCCTCCACTTT.

There are many counts of this clonotype. CDR3 region: CASSQGGVEPRSYEQYF. CDR3 sequence (DNA): TGTGCCAGCAGCCAAGGAGGGGTAGAACCCCGCTCCTACGAGCAGTACTTC. V and J are TRBV4-2 and TRBJ2-7; either TRBD1 or TRBD2 may supply D (5 bases each). From germline, CDR1 is LGHNA and CDR2 YNFKEQ. Trimming took off 1 base at V and 0 bases at J, with 16 bases between the two ends. The CDR3 covers 17 residues.

This clonotype was counted a few times. The J gene is TRBJ1-4, the V gene TRBV12-3 or TRBV12-4; 12 bases agree with TRBD1. Losses at the gene ends were 6 bases for V and 10 bases for J; bases not matched to a gene: 24. There are 20 residues in the CDR3. CDR3 in amino acids: CASRDTPGTGGYGPSGKLFF. CDR3 in DNA: TGTGCCAGCAGAGATACTCCCGGGACAGGGGGCTACGGGCCCTCTGGAAAACTGTTTTTT.

Worth noting for this clonotype: One end of the junction fails to match germline, which may point to a read error. This rearrangement joins TRBV7-2 to TRBJ2-2; TRBD2 might be the D (5 bases). CDR1 is SGHTA, CDR2 FQGNSA, per germline. This CDR3 region has 17 residues. The CDR3: CANSSLLDGLITGELFF. The CDR3 nucleotides are TGTGCCAACAGCTCCCTACTGGACGGACTTATCACCGGGGAGCTGTTTTTT.

This chain links TRBV6-2 or TRBV6-3 with TRBJ2-5, with 10 bases lining up with TRBD2. The J segment lost 1 base and the V segment lost 6 bases, leaving 11 bases of the junction unmatched. Germline values: CDR1 MNHEY, CDR2 SVGEGT. The CDR3 sequence is 17 residues long. CDR3 in amino acids: CASRPLGLAGAQETQYF. In DNA, the CDR3 is TGTGCCAGCAGACCACTCGGGCTAGCGGGGGCCCAAGAGACCCAGTACTTC.

There are many counts of this clonotype. This chain uses TRBV2 with TRBJ2-7, with 9 bases fitting TRBD1. This CDR3 region has 14 residues. V shed 6 bases and J 8 bases; nucleotides not matched to a gene: 11. Germline V lookup: CDR1 SNHLY, CDR2 FYNNEI. DNA for the CDR3: TGTGCCAGCAGCGCCGGGACAGGGACTACGAAGCAGTACTTC. It yields the protein CASSAGTGTTKQYF.

There are a few counts of this clonotype. The V and J genes are TRBV2 and TRBJ1-1; 7 bases fit TRBD1. Trimming took 1 base from V and 4 from J; bases not matched to a gene: 6. This CDR3 has 15 residues. Per the germline V gene, CDR1 is SNHLY and CDR2 is FYNNEI. CDR3 residues: CASSEGQGIVTEAFF. CDR3 sequence (DNA): TGTGCCAGCAGTGAAGGACAGGGAATAGTCACTGAAGCTTTCTTT.